One and the same sample provided the 23 T cell receptor beta chains below, sequenced in a study of blood T cell repertoires in COVID-19. Sequencing was performed with immunoSEQ multiplex PCR; in TCRdb, only in-frame clones are kept and a portion is missing. The sample includes a few hundred thousand clones, less than 85% of them seen just once. Source material: peripheral blood. The receptors originated from a woman in her late teens or twenties with acute or convalescent COVID-19.

This clone is a singleton in its sample. The chain carries TRBV2 and TRBJ1-4; D remains unclear. Per the germline V gene, CDR1 is SNHLY and CDR2 is FYNNEI. The CDR3 loop spans 16 amino acids. Trimming removed 5 bases from V and 6 bases from J, with 19 bases in between. The CDR3 DNA is TGTGCCAGCAGTAAAACAACAAGAAAGAGGGATGAAAAACTGTTTTTT. This sequence encodes CASSKTTRKRDEKLFF. The complete variable domain, with remaining parts taken from reference TRBV2 and TRBJ1-4, reads EPEVTQTPSHQVTQMGQEVILRCVPISNHLYFYWYRQILGQKVEFLVSFYNNEISEKSEIFDDQFSVERPDGSNFTLKIRSTKLEDSAMYFCASSKTTRKRDEKLFFGSGTQLSVL.

The chain has TRBV4-3 and TRBJ1-4; TRBD1 might be the D (5 bases). The CDR3 contains 16 residues. CDR1 is LGHNA and CDR2 is YSLEER in the germline V gene. Trimming stripped 2 bases from V and 7 bases from J, with 17 bases between. CDR3 region: CASSQQLQGMAEKLFF. The CDR3 region has the DNA TGCGCCAGCAGCCAACAACTCCAGGGTATGGCTGAAAAACTGTTTTTT.

V is TRBV3-1 (or the pseudogene TRBV3-2) and J is TRBJ2-7, with a possible D match to TRBD1 (6 bases). This CDR3 contains 14 residues. The germline V gene has CDR1 LGHDT and CDR2 YNNKEL (reference sequence). Trimming removed 5 bases at V and 2 bases at J, with 13 bases between. CDR3 protein: CASSFLGQPYEQYF. In DNA, the CDR3 is TGTGCCAGCAGCTTCCTAGGACAGCCCTACGAGCAGTACTTC.

The rearrangement links TRBV2 to TRBJ1-2, with 7 bases lining up with TRBD1. The CDR3 is made up of 13 amino acids. CDR1 and CDR2 (germline): SNHLY, FYNNEI. After removal of 4 bases from V and 1 base from J, the junction contained 0 bases not matched to a gene. CDR3 DNA sequence: TGTGCCAGCAGTGGACAGGGTAACTATGGCTACACCTTC. Its protein product is CASSGQGNYGYTF.

The chain links TRBV7-9 to TRBJ2-1, with 9 positions matching TRBD2. The CDR3 is 15 amino acids. After removal of 0 bases from V and 10 bases from J, the junction contained 7 bases not matched to a gene. In germline, CDR1 is SEHNR, CDR2 FQNEAQ (reference sequence). The CDR3 region is CASSLAAGGPREQFF. In nucleotides, the CDR3 is TGTGCCAGCAGCTTAGCGGCGGGAGGGCCGCGAGAGCAGTTCTTC.

The V and J genes are TRBV5-1 and TRBJ1-2; 10 nucleotides agree with TRBD1. V shed 0 bases, J shed 6 bases, and the junction held 5 bases outside the gene matches. The CDR3 contains 15 residues. Germline V CDR1 and CDR2: SGHRS, YFSETQ. CDR3 in amino acids: CASSLVGTGEDGYTF. CDR3 sequence (DNA): TGCGCCAGCAGCTTGGTAGGGACAGGGGAGGATGGCTACACCTTC.

The gene calls are TRBV7-6 and TRBJ2-2; TRBD2 aligns across 13 bases. The trim removed 4 bases at V and 4 bases at J, leaving 6 bases unmatched. The germline V gene encodes CDR1 SGHVS and CDR2 FNYEAQ. The CDR3 extends over 17 amino acids. The CDR3 protein is CASSSPTSGRSTGELFF. For the CDR3, the DNA is TGTGCCAGCAGCTCACCGACTAGCGGGAGGTCCACCGGGGAGCTGTTTTTT.

The rearrangement joins TRBV27 to TRBJ1-1; TRBD1 agrees at 7 bases. This CDR3 comprises 14 residues. The germline V gene encodes CDR1 MNHEY and CDR2 SMNVEV (reference sequence). J lost 5 bases, V lost 2 bases, and 5 bases had no gene match. CDR3 sequence reads: CASSLRQGLTEAFF. In DNA, the CDR3 is TGTGCCAGCAGTTTAAGACAGGGATTGACTGAAGCTTTCTTT.

This clone is a singleton in its sample. This rearrangement joins TRBV4-3 to TRBJ2-3, with D possibly being TRBD2 (6 bases). The length of the CDR3 is 15 residues. Trimming removed 4 bases at V and 2 bases at J, with 13 bases between. The germline V gene encodes CDR1 LGHNA and CDR2 YSLEER. CDR3 protein: CASSLGTSLTDTQYF. The CDR3 DNA follows: TGCGCCAGCAGCCTCGGCACTAGCCTCACAGATACGCAGTATTTT.

This clone was seen a few times. This sequence joins TRBV5-1 and TRBJ2-1; no clear D gene. The CDR3 consists of 15 residues. The germline CDR1 and CDR2 sequences are SGHRS and YFSETQ. Trimming took 2 bases from V and 0 from J, leaving 9 bases between them. For the CDR3, the DNA is TGCGCCAGCAGCTTTAACCCGAGCTCCTACAATGAGCAGTTCTTC. Translated, it gives CASSFNPSSYNEQFF. Using reference TRBV5-1 and TRBJ2-1 for the parts outside the CDR3, the full variable domain is KAGVTQTPRYLIKTRGQQVTLSCSPISGHRSVSWYQQTPGQGLQFLFEYFSETQRNKGNFPGRFSGRQFSNSRSEMNVSTLELGDSALYLCASSFNPSSYNEQFFGPGTRLTVL.

On this clone: The same CDR3 also results from other DNA sequences found in this sample. The chain joins TRBV18 to TRBJ2-7; D is uncertain. CDR1 and CDR2 from the germline V gene are KGHSH and LQKENI. Trimming pared 3 bases from V and 0 bases from J, leaving 3 bases between. This CDR3 has 12 amino acids. DNA of the CDR3: TGTGCCAGCTCACCGAGCTCCTACGAGCAGTACTTC. Translation: CASSPSSYEQYF.

The chain couples TRBV5-4 to TRBJ2-2; 9 bases map to TRBD1. The trim removed 0 bases at V and 7 bases at J, leaving 4 bases unmatched. The CDR3 sequence is 15 residues long. CDR1 and CDR2 from the germline V gene are SGHNT and YYREEE (reference sequence). This CDR3 reads CASSLDRGLGGELFF. DNA for the CDR3: TGTGCCAGCAGCTTGGACAGGGGGCTCGGCGGGGAGCTGTTTTTT.

This clone was seen a single time. This sequence joins TRBV27 and TRBJ2-3, with D possibly being TRBD2 (6 bases). The V end was cut by 1 base, the J end by 9 bases, with 11 bases between. CDR1 and CDR2 (germline): MNHEY, SMNVEV (reference sequence). The CDR3 has 13 amino acids. The CDR3 region is CASSLFLRGTQYF. The CDR3 bases are TGTGCCAGCAGTTTATTCCTCCGGGGGACGCAGTATTTT.

This clone was counted a few times. This chain links TRBV18 with TRBJ2-7, with TRBD1 matching over 7 bases. This CDR3 contains 15 residues. Trimming at V came to 0 bases and at J to 5 bases, leaving 7 bases not matched to a gene. CDR1 and CDR2 from the germline V gene are KGHSH and LQKENI. The CDR3 loop reads CASSPPLKGADEQYF. In DNA form, the CDR3 reads TGTGCCAGCTCACCACCATTAAAGGGGGCGGACGAGCAGTACTTC.

Of note for this clone: Its ends do not fully match the called genes, so a read error is possible. The J gene is TRBJ2-3, the V gene TRBV25-1; 14 bases map to TRBD2. Germline values: CDR1 MGHDK, CDR2 SYGVNS. This CDR3 region has 12 residues. Written as DNA, the CDR3 is TGTGCCAGCCTGGGACTAGCGGGAGTCGTGAATTTT. Protein: CASLGLAGVVNF.

The genes are TRBV3-1 (or the pseudogene TRBV3-2) and TRBJ2-3; 10 nucleotides line up with TRBD1. Unmatched junction bases numbered 6, after V lost 3 bases and J lost 6 bases. Germline CDR1 and CDR2: LGHDT and YNNKEL (reference sequence). The CDR3 is made up of 15 amino acids. CDR3 protein: CASSHGQGGVDTQYF. The CDR3 DNA reads TGTGCCAGCAGCCACGGACAGGGGGGAGTTGATACGCAGTATTTT.

V is TRBV6-6 and J is TRBJ2-5; 7 bases align to TRBD2. Trimming removed 4 bases from V and 4 bases from J; junction bases left unmatched: 9. This CDR3 is 15 amino acids long. Germline V gene data show CDR1 as MNHNY and CDR2 as SVGAGI (reference sequence). CDR3 region: CASSWPLAATETQYF. CDR3 nucleotide sequence: TGTGCCAGCAGTTGGCCCCTAGCGGCAACAGAGACCCAGTACTTC.

CDR3 protein: CASMEVGFRRGPYNEQFF. Written as DNA, the CDR3 is TGTGCCAGCATGGAGGTTGGATTTAGGCGGGGTCCGTACAATGAGCAGTTCTTC. V is TRBV27 and J is TRBJ2-1; D is possibly TRBD2 (6 bases). The CDR3 is made up of 18 amino acids. The V end lost 7 bases, the J end lost 4 bases, and 26 bases lay between the germline ends. Germline CDR1 and CDR2: MNHEY and SMNVEV (reference sequence).

This clone came up once. The chain carries TRBV19 and TRBJ2-7; 8 bases match TRBD2. Losses at the gene ends were 2 bases for V and 1 base for J; bases not matched to a gene: 4. CDR1 and CDR2 from the germline V gene are LNHDA and SQIVND (reference sequence). CDR3 length: 15 amino acids. The CDR3 coding sequence is TGTGCCAGTAGTATAAGCGGGAGAGGGTCCTACGAGCAGTACTTC. Its protein is CASSISGRGSYEQYF. Supplemented by reference TRBV19 and TRBJ2-7, the full variable domain reads DGGITQSPKYLFRKEGQNVTLSCEQNLNHDAMYWYRQDPGQGLRLIYYSQIVNDFQKGDIAEGYSVSREKKESFPLTVTSAQKNPTAFYLCASSISGRGSYEQYFGPGTRLTVT.

The V call is TRBV4-3, the J call TRBJ2-7; 9 nucleotides align to TRBD2. CDR3 length: 15 amino acids. The germline CDR1 and CDR2 sequences are LGHNA and YSLEER. V was clipped by 4 bases and J by 0 bases; unmatched bases: 4. The CDR3 DNA reads as TGCGCCAGCAGCCTCATAGCGGGAGACTCCTACGAGCAGTACTTC. Residues: CASSLIAGDSYEQYF.

This clone was found once. CDR3 DNA sequence: TGTGCCAGCAGCTTCCCCCCTCTAGCGGATTACAATGAGCAGTTCTTC. Protein: CASSFPPLADYNEQFF. The V call is TRBV7-2, the J call TRBJ2-1; 7 nucleotides align to TRBD2. CDR1 is SGHTA, CDR2 FQGNSA, per germline. This CDR3 region has 16 residues. V lost 3 bases to trimming and J lost 4 bases; unmatched junction nucleotides: 9.

The chain employs TRBV6-1 and TRBJ1-6, with 7 bases lining up with TRBD1. Germline lookup yields CDR1 MNHNS and CDR2 SASEGT. J gave up 4 bases and V 3 bases, and 6 bases lay outside the gene matches. The CDR3 loop spans 16 amino acids. This CDR3 is CASSEFGGQYNSPLHF. CDR3 DNA: TGTGCCAGCAGTGAGTTCGGGGGACAGTATAATTCACCCCTCCACTTT.

The sample holds one count of this clone. The V and J genes are TRBV28 and TRBJ2-2; 7 bases map to TRBD1. Germline V lookup: CDR1 MDHEN, CDR2 SYDVKM. This CDR3 contains 14 residues. With V trimmed by 4 bases and J by 4 bases, 3 bases remained unmatched. The CDR3 loop is CASSSGTVTGELFF. The DNA of the CDR3 is TGTGCCAGCAGTTCCGGGACAGTCACCGGGGAGCTGTTTTTT.